The clone carrying this T cell receptor beta chain was detected many times. The antigen is unknown. RNA transcripts gave rise to amplified TCR beta CDR3 regions. RT-PCR in the first round (using the HTBI primer set) targeted the TCR CDR3. One entry per CDR3 protein results from TCRdb running MiXCR on the multiplex PCR reads. The sample includes just over 550,000 distinct CDR3 sequences, 35% to 55% seen only once; the top ten take approximately 8.2%. The V gene end was trimmed by 4 bases and the J gene end by 2 bases; junction bases not matched to a gene: 8. The CDR3 length is 15 residues. The sample comes from a study of T cells in Graves' hyperthyroidism and ophthalmopathy. Points from the study as a whole: A model of 13 V-J pairs discriminated ophthalmopathy from stable hyperthyroidism.

Sequences were obtained from peripheral blood or thyroid tissue (not recorded which). The V call is TRBV12-3 or TRBV12-4, the J call TRBJ2-7; 7 bases match TRBD1. The TCR was taken from a woman under 30 with Graves' hyperthyroidism. This CDR3 is CASSSTGTVTYEQYF. CDR3 DNA sequence: TGTGCCAGCAGTTCCACCGGGACAGTCACCTACGAGCAGTACTTC.